A single sample is the source of the 26 T cell receptor beta chains below, sequenced in a study of blood T cell repertoires in COVID-19. Assay: immunoSEQ multiplex PCR; the TCRdb copy retains only in-frame clones and omits some. The sample has about 190,000 clones, 90% seen once. Sequences were obtained from peripheral blood. These TCRs come from a man aged 50 or older with acute or convalescent COVID-19.

The rearrangement joins TRBV7-9 to TRBJ2-5; 13 bases line up with TRBD2. Germline-derived CDR1 and CDR2 are SEHNR and FQNEAQ (reference sequence). J gave up 1 base and V 3 bases, and 8 bases lay outside the gene matches. The CDR3 loop spans 18 amino acids. The CDR3 DNA reads as TGTGCCAGCAGCTTTCGACTAGCGGGGGGCCTAATCCAAGAGACCCAGTACTTC. This gives the protein CASSFRLAGGLIQETQYF.

The V call is TRBV6-1, the J call TRBJ1-6; D is uncertain. Trimming stripped 1 base from V and 7 bases from J, with 8 bases between. This CDR3 is 14 amino acids long. Germline V gene lookup returns CDR1 MNHNS and CDR2 SASEGT. CDR3 sequence: CASSEVSSNSPLHF. CDR3 sequence (DNA): TGTGCCAGCAGTGAAGTGTCCTCGAATTCACCCCTCCACTTT.

This sequence joins TRBV7-2 and TRBJ2-3; TRBD2 aligns across 13 bases. Losses at the gene ends were 4 bases for V and 11 bases for J; bases not matched to a gene: 15. The CDR3 runs to 17 residues. Germline-derived CDR1 and CDR2 are SGHTA and FQGNSA. The CDR3 here is CASSSGTSGARLKGQYF. The CDR3 DNA reads TGTGCCAGCAGCTCCGGGACTAGCGGGGCCCGCCTTAAAGGGCAGTATTTT.

The J gene is TRBJ1-2, the V gene TRBV9; a weak D match, TRBD1 (5 bases). Looked up from germline, CDR1 is SGDLS and CDR2 is YYNGEE. The CDR3 loop spans 13 amino acids. The V end lost 5 bases, the J end lost 4 bases, and 12 bases lay between the germline ends. The CDR3 DNA sequence: TGTGCCAGCAGGGGCGGGGGACCCTATGGCTACACCTTC. As protein: CASRGGGPYGYTF.

The chain links TRBV5-1 to TRBJ1-2, with a possible D match to TRBD1 (6 bases). The CDR3 length is 13 residues. V lost 6 bases and J lost 4, with 13 bases in between. Germline values: CDR1 SGHRS, CDR2 YFSETQ. DNA of the CDR3: TGCGCCAGCAACGGGGGGCTGGGCTATGGCTACACCTTC. Translated, it gives CASNGGLGYGYTF. The full variable domain, with the rest looked up from reference TRBV5-1 and TRBJ1-2, is KAGVTQTPRYLIKTRGQQVTLSCSPISGHRSVSWYQQTPGQGLQFLFEYFSETQRNKGNFPGRFSGRQFSNSRSEMNVSTLELGDSALYLCASNGGLGYGYTFGSGTRLTVV.

The rearrangement links TRBV7-2 to TRBJ1-3; D is uncertain. The germline gives CDR1 SGHTA, CDR2 FQGNSA. This CDR3 is 14 amino acids long. V lost 2 bases and J 4 bases, leaving 9 bases between the germline ends. The CDR3 bases are TGTGCCAGCAGCTTACCCGGGTGGGGAAACACCATATATTTT. Protein product: CASSLPGWGNTIYF.

The J gene is TRBJ1-1, the V gene TRBV19, with TRBD1 matching 9 bases. J gave up 4 bases and V 5 bases, and 14 bases lay outside the gene matches. Germline CDR1 reads LNHDA; CDR2 reads SQIVND (reference sequence). The CDR3 totals 17 residues. The DNA of the CDR3 is TGTGCCAGTAGTGGGATCACCCGGACAGGGGTCGGCACTGAAGCTTTCTTT. As protein: CASSGITRTGVGTEAFF.

J is TRBJ1-2 and V is TRBV25-1; 9 bases are a match to TRBD1. Per germline, CDR1 MGHDK and CDR2 SYGVNS. This CDR3 is built from 17 residues. J lost 3 bases, V lost 4 bases, and 12 bases had no gene match. This CDR3 reads CASSGLPTGGYDYGYTF. CDR3 DNA: TGTGCCAGCAGTGGCCTCCCCACAGGGGGCTATGACTATGGCTACACCTTC.

This clone was recorded only once. This chain uses TRBV10-3 with TRBJ2-3, with 13 positions matching TRBD2. Germline lookup yields CDR1 ENHRY and CDR2 SYGVKD. This CDR3 contains 15 residues. With V trimmed by 4 bases and J by 5 bases, 3 bases remained unmatched. The CDR3 DNA reads as TGTGCCATCAGTGGGACTAGCGGGGGAGGAGATACGCAGTATTTT. This translates into CAISGTSGGGDTQYF.

The J gene is TRBJ2-4, the V gene TRBV4-1; 10 bases agree with TRBD2. Per germline, CDR1 MGHRA and CDR2 YSYEKL. The V segment lost 0 bases and the J segment 8 bases; nucleotides outside the gene matches: 10. This CDR3 has 17 amino acids. The CDR3 reads CASSQDTAGGPSDIQYF. CDR3 nucleotide sequence: TGCGCCAGCAGCCAAGATACAGCGGGAGGGCCGAGTGACATTCAGTACTTC.

The chain is built from TRBV7-9 and TRBJ1-1; D remains unclear. Trimming cost V 4 bases and J 1 base, with 7 bases left between them. Germline V gene data show CDR1 as SEHNR and CDR2 as FQNEAQ (reference sequence). The CDR3 has 13 amino acids. This CDR3 reads CASSSEGNTEAFF. CDR3 DNA: TGTGCCAGCAGCTCAGAGGGGAACACTGAAGCTTTCTTT.

This chain connects TRBV9 to TRBJ2-1; 12 bases align to TRBD2. With V trimmed by 3 bases and J by 7 bases, 5 bases remained unmatched. CDR1 is SGDLS, CDR2 YYNGEE, per germline. The CDR3 has 15 residues. Written as DNA, the CDR3 is TGTGCCAGCAGCGCTGGGACTAGCGGGTGGAATGAGCAGTTCTTC. It is translated as CASSAGTSGWNEQFF. Drawing the rest from reference TRBV9 and TRBJ2-1, the complete variable domain is DSGVTQTPKHLITATGQRVTLRCSPRSGDLSVYWYQQSLDQGLQFLIQYYNGEERAKGNILERFSAQQFPDLHSELNLSSLELGDSALYFCASSAGTSGWNEQFFGPGTRLTVL.

The chain links TRBV4-2 to TRBJ2-3; a possible D gene is TRBD1 (6 bases). This CDR3 is built from 15 residues. V was clipped by 0 bases and J by 3 bases, with 10 bases between them. Germline V gene data show CDR1 as LGHNA and CDR2 as YNFKEQ. CDR3 amino acids: CASSQEEQGTDTQYF. CDR3 sequence (DNA): TGTGCCAGCAGCCAAGAGGAACAGGGTACAGATACGCAGTATTTT.

The chain carries TRBV3-1 (or the pseudogene TRBV3-2) and TRBJ1-1; D might be TRBD1 (6 bases). Germline V gene data show CDR1 as LGHDT and CDR2 as YNNKEL (reference sequence). With 6 bases removed from V and 7 bases from J, the gap between germline ends came to 12 bases. The CDR3 covers 12 residues. CDR3 sequence: CASRTTGGEAFF. CDR3 coding DNA: TGTGCCAGCAGAACGACAGGCGGTGAAGCTTTCTTT.

As concerns this clone: At one boundary the junction diverges from the germline segment, which might be a read error. The CDR3 coding sequence is TGTGCCAGCAGTCGGGTGGGGCCCTATAGTTCACCCCTCCACTTT. Amino acids: CASSRVGPYSSPLHF. This chain joins TRBV28 and TRBJ1-6, with TRBD1 as a possible D gene (5 bases). Looked up from germline, CDR1 is MDHEN and CDR2 is SYDVKM. This CDR3 is built from 15 residues.

This chain uses TRBV11-2 with TRBJ1-4, with D unresolved. This CDR3 is built from 17 residues. Germline lookup yields CDR1 SGHAT and CDR2 FQNNGV. Between the trimmed V and J ends, which lost 3 bases and 4 bases, there was a span of 18 bases. The CDR3 nucleotides read TGTGCCAGCAGCTTTTTCACCATCGGGGTCGATAATGAAAAACTGTTTTTT. Translated, it gives CASSFFTIGVDNEKLFF.

This chain links TRBV11-2 with TRBJ2-7, with 8 positions matching TRBD2. The CDR3 contains 15 residues. V lost 5 bases to trimming and J lost 4 bases; unmatched junction nucleotides: 10. CDR1 SGHAT and CDR2 FQNNGV come from the germline V gene. CDR3 coding DNA: TGTGCCAGCAGCCCGGGAGGGCAGGCTGTTTACGAGCAGTACTTC. This sequence encodes CASSPGGQAVYEQYF.

This chain links TRBV23-1 with TRBJ2-1; 8 positions agree with TRBD2. TRBV23-1 is marked as an open reading frame, function uncertain. The CDR3 extends over 16 amino acids. V was clipped by 0 bases and J by 5 bases; unmatched bases: 6. In DNA, the CDR3 is TGCGCCAGCAGTCAATCACTGGGACTAGACCACAATGAGCAGTTCTTC. Amino acid sequence: CASSQSLGLDHNEQFF.

The chain couples TRBV3-1 (or the pseudogene TRBV3-2) to TRBJ1-5, with D uncertain. The CDR3 loop spans 17 amino acids. Germline V gives CDR1 LGHDT, CDR2 YNNKEL (reference sequence). Between the trimmed V and J ends, which lost 1 base and 5 bases, there was a span of 18 bases. CDR3 nucleotides: TGTGCCAGCAGCCAAGCCAGATCCGGCGCGGCGCATCAGCCCCAGCATTTT. Residues: CASSQARSGAAHQPQHF.

V gene TRBV3-1 (or the pseudogene TRBV3-2) combines with J gene TRBJ2-5, with TRBD2 matching 10 bases. The V segment lost 0 bases and the J segment 9 bases; nucleotides outside the gene matches: 7. The CDR3 is 15 residues long. Germline loops: CDR1 LGHDT, CDR2 YNNKEL (reference sequence). The chain's CDR3 is CASSQEWGLAGAQYF. The DNA of the CDR3 is TGTGCCAGCAGCCAAGAGTGGGGCCTAGCGGGAGCCCAGTACTTC.

The chain recombines TRBV7-2 with TRBJ2-3; 7 nucleotides align to TRBD2. The CDR3 covers 17 residues. Germline V lookup: CDR1 SGHTA, CDR2 FQGNSA. The J segment lost 4 bases and the V segment lost 0 bases, leaving 10 bases of the junction unmatched. In DNA form, the CDR3 reads TGTGCCAGCAGCTTAGCGGTTGGAGCGGGGCTCGCAGATACGCAGTATTTT. Its protein is CASSLAVGAGLADTQYF.

V and J are TRBV6-5 and TRBJ1-1, with 8 bases that match TRBD1. The germline CDR1 and CDR2 sequences are MNHEY and SVGAGI. Trimming took 4 bases from V and 4 from J; bases not matched to a gene: 11. This CDR3 is 16 amino acids long. CDR3 protein: CASSWQGASSRTEAFF. CDR3 DNA sequence: TGTGCCAGCAGTTGGCAGGGGGCGTCGTCGCGCACTGAAGCTTTCTTT.

This clone was recorded once. CDR3 loop: CASSANYMNTEAFF. The CDR3 nucleotides are TGTGCCAGCAGCGCTAACTACATGAACACTGAAGCTTTCTTT. V usage is TRBV7-2 and J usage is TRBJ1-1; D is unresolved. With 5 bases removed from V and 0 bases from J, the gap between germline ends came to 10 bases. The germline CDR1 and CDR2 sequences are SGHTA and FQGNSA. The CDR3 has 14 amino acids.

The J gene is TRBJ2-3, the V gene TRBV20-1; the D is unclear. The CDR3 has 14 amino acids. The germline CDR1 and CDR2 sequences are DFQATT and SNEGSKA (reference sequence). V gave up 3 bases and J gave up 2 bases, with 12 bases separating them. The CDR3 region has the DNA TGCAGTGCTAGTTTCCCGCAGGACACAGATACGCAGTATTTT. This sequence encodes CSASFPQDTDTQYF.

V and J are TRBV5-1 and TRBJ1-2, with TRBD1 identical over 7 bases. The V and J ends lost 2 bases and 6 bases, in that order; junction bases with no gene match: 4. The germline V gene encodes CDR1 SGHRS and CDR2 YFSETQ. CDR3 length equals 13 residues. Here the CDR3 DNA reads TGCGCCAGCAGCTTACAGGGGATTAATGGCTACACCTTC. It encodes CASSLQGINGYTF. Together with reference TRBV5-1 and TRBJ1-2, the CDR3 gives the full variable domain: KAGVTQTPRYLIKTRGQQVTLSCSPISGHRSVSWYQQTPGQGLQFLFEYFSETQRNKGNFPGRFSGRQFSNSRSEMNVSTLELGDSALYLCASSLQGINGYTFGSGTRLTVV.

The CDR3 loop is CASSSLAGGPDTQYF. The CDR3 DNA reads TGCGCCAGCAGCTCACTAGCGGGAGGGCCAGATACGCAGTATTTT. J is TRBJ2-3 and V is TRBV5-1; 13 bases are a match to TRBD2. The CDR3 contains 15 residues. The germline CDR1 and CDR2 sequences are SGHRS and YFSETQ. Germline trimming cut 3 bases from V and 4 bases from J; bases unmatched to any gene: 2.